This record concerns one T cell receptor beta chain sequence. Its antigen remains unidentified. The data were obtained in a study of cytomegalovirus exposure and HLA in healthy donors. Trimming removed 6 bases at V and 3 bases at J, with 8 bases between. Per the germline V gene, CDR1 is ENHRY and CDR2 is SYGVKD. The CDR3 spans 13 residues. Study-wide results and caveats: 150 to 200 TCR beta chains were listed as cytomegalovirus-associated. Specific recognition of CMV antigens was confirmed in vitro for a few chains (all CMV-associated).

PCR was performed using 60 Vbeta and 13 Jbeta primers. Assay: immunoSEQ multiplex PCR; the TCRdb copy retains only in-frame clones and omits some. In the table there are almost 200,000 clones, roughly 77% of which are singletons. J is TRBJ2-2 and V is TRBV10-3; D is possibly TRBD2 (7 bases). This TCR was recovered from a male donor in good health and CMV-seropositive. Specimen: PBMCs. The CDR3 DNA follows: TGTGCCATCAGAGGGGGGGACACCGGGGAGCTGTTTTTT. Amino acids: CAIRGGDTGELFF.